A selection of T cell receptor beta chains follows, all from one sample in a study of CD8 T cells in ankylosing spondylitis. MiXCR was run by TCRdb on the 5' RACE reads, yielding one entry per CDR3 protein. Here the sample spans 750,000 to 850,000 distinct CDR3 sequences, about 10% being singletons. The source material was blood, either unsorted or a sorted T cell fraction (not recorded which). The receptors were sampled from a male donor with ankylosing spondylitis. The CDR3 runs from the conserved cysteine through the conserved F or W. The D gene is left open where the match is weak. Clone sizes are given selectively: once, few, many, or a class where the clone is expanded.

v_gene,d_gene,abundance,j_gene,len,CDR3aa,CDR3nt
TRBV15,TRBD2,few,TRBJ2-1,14,CATSREGGYNEQFF,TGTGCCACCAGCAGGGAGGGAGGGTACAATGAGCAGTTCTTC
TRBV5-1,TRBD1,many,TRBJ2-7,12,CASTDRDYEQYF,TGCGCCAGCACGGACAGGGACTACGAGCAGTACTTC
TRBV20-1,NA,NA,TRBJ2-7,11,CSASLGLAQYF,TGCAGTGCTAGTTTGGGGCTGGCGCAGTACTTC
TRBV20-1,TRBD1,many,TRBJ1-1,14,CSAGTGVGYTEAFF,TGCAGTGCTGGGACAGGGGTCGGGTACACTGAAGCTTTCTTT
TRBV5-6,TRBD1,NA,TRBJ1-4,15,CASSDAGQGMAKLFF,TGTGCCAGCAGCGACGCGGGACAGGGGATGGCAAAACTGTTTTTT
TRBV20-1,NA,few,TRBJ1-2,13,CSPTDRHGEDYTF,TGCAGTCCGACTGACCGACATGGGGAAGACTACACCTTC
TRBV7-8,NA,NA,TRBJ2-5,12,CASSPKRETQYF,TGTGCCAGCAGCCCCAAGAGGGAGACCCAGTACTTC
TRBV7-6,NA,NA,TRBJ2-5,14,CASSWSREQETQYF,TGTGCCAGCAGTTGGAGCAGGGAACAAGAGACCCAGTACTTC
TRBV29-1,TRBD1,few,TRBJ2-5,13,CSGHRGLPETQYF,TGCAGCGGACACAGGGGGCTCCCAGAGACCCAGTACTTC
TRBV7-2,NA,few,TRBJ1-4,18,CASSLALWRGRTGEELFF,TGTGCCAGCAGCTTAGCGCTCTGGAGGGGCCGGACGGGAGAGGAACTGTTTTTT